What follows are 32 T cell receptor beta chains derived from one specimen sequenced in a study of graft-versus-host responses after intestinal transplantation. Only in-frame clones appear in the TCRdb table, and some are missing; sequencing was by immunoSEQ multiplex PCR. Here the sample spans roughly 80,000 clones, roughly 91% being singletons. No cognate antigen is known for these TCRs. The sequences come from unstimulated CD8+ T cells sorted from spleen or lymph node cells, collected before transplant. These receptors came from a human donor who was the organ donor for an intestinal transplant.

This chain connects TRBV6-1 to TRBJ2-7; TRBD2 might be the D (5 bases). There are 15 residues in the CDR3. The V gene's germline CDR1 is MNHNS and CDR2 SASEGT. V dropped 5 bases and J dropped 0 bases, with 14 bases sitting between them. The DNA for the CDR3 is TGTGCCAGCAGTCCTACCGGGATCAGCTCCTACGAGCAGTACTTC. It encodes CASSPTGISSYEQYF.

The rearrangement joins TRBV9 to TRBJ2-2; 15 bases match TRBD2. Germline V lookup: CDR1 SGDLS, CDR2 YYNGEE. Trimming cost V 1 base and J 7 bases; bases outside gene matches: 11. CDR3 size: 19 residues. CDR3 nucleotide sequence: TGTGCCAGCAGCGTATCGCGGACTAGCGGGGGGGAATCTGTCGGGGAGCTGTTTTTT. Its translation: CASSVSRTSGGESVGELFF.

The chain recombines TRBV6-5 with TRBJ1-1; D call uncertain. This CDR3 is built from 14 residues. The germline V gene encodes CDR1 MNHEY and CDR2 SVGAGI. Trimming shortened V by 0 bases and J by 8 bases, and 13 bases separated the two germline ends. The DNA for the CDR3 is TGTGCCAGCAGTTACTCGGTGGCAGCGGTAGAAGCTTTCTTT. Translating gives CASSYSVAAVEAFF.

V is TRBV28 and J is TRBJ2-7; D might be TRBD1 (5 bases). CDR3 length equals 14 residues. Germline V CDR1 and CDR2: MDHEN, SYDVKM. The V and J ends lost 8 bases and 4 bases respectively, with 18 bases between them. CDR3 amino acids: CASWSSQGFYEQYF. DNA for the CDR3: TGTGCCAGCTGGTCATCCCAGGGCTTTTACGAGCAGTACTTC. The full variable domain, completed using reference TRBV28 and TRBJ2-7, is DVKVTQSSRYLVKRTGEKVFLECVQDMDHENMFWYRQDPGLGLRLIYFSYDVKMKEKGDIPEGYSVSREKKERFSLILESASTNQTSMYLCASWSSQGFYEQYFGPGTRLTVT.

The CDR3 spells CASSSTSGGSVTNEQFF. In nucleotides, the CDR3 is TGTGCCAGCAGTTCCACTAGCGGGGGAAGTGTGACCAATGAGCAGTTCTTC. The rearrangement joins TRBV28 to TRBJ2-1; 11 nucleotides agree with TRBD2. After removal of 4 bases from V and 6 bases from J, the junction contained 11 bases not matched to a gene. CDR3 length equals 17 residues. The germline gives CDR1 MDHEN, CDR2 SYDVKM.

J is TRBJ2-5 and V is TRBV27; unclear D gene. Germline loops: CDR1 MNHEY, CDR2 SMNVEV (reference sequence). This CDR3 has 13 residues. Trimming removed 2 bases from V and 4 bases from J, with 8 bases in between. This CDR3 is CASSLGRGETQYF. The CDR3 DNA sequence: TGTGCCAGCAGTTTAGGGCGAGGAGAGACCCAGTACTTC.

The rearrangement joins TRBV6-6 to TRBJ1-2, with TRBD1 matching 10 bases. The CDR3 length is 14 residues. V was clipped by 6 bases and J by 3 bases; unmatched bases: 4. Per germline, CDR1 MNHNY and CDR2 SVGAGI (reference sequence). In DNA, the CDR3 is TGTGCCAGCAGGGGACAGGGGTTTGACTATGGCTACACCTTC. Translated: CASRGQGFDYGYTF.

A single count supports this clone. This chain uses TRBV19 with TRBJ1-1, with TRBD1 matching 10 bases. CDR1 is LNHDA, CDR2 SQIVND, per germline (reference sequence). The CDR3 loop spans 13 amino acids. J gave up 4 bases and V 10 bases, and 6 bases lay outside the gene matches. CDR3 DNA sequence: TGTGCCATTAGGGACAGGGGTGGCACTGAAGCTTTCTTT. Its protein product is CAIRDRGGTEAFF.

The chain carries TRBV29-1 and TRBJ1-5; 7 bases agree with TRBD1. After removal of 3 bases from V and 2 bases from J, the junction contained 4 bases not matched to a gene. This CDR3 is 14 amino acids long. Germline CDR1 SQVTM, CDR2 ANQGSEA. CDR3 protein: CSVDTGDGNQPQHF. The CDR3, as DNA: TGCAGCGTTGACACAGGGGATGGCAATCAGCCCCAGCATTTT.

J is TRBJ1-2 and V is TRBV7-9; 7 bases are a match to TRBD1. This CDR3 region has 15 residues. The V segment lost 0 bases and the J segment 10 bases; nucleotides outside the gene matches: 11. Germline V lookup: CDR1 SEHNR, CDR2 FQNEAQ (reference sequence). This CDR3 reads CASSLAVTGLGTYTF. DNA for the CDR3: TGTGCCAGCAGCTTAGCTGTGACAGGGCTAGGGACCTACACCTTC.

The CDR3 nucleotides read TGCGCCAGCAGCCTTACAGGAATGAGCTCCTACGAGCAGTACTTC. It specifies CASSLTGMSSYEQYF. This chain connects TRBV4-1 to TRBJ2-7; tentative D call: TRBD1 (5 bases). The CDR3 length is 15 residues. The V gene's germline CDR1 is MGHRA and CDR2 YSYEKL. V dropped 4 bases and J dropped 0 bases, with 13 bases sitting between them.

The gene calls are TRBV14 and TRBJ2-3, with TRBD1 matching 10 bases. Trimming removed 1 base from V and 2 bases from J; junction bases left unmatched: 15. Germline V gene data show CDR1 as SGHDN and CDR2 as FVKESK. This CDR3 has 20 amino acids. The CDR3, as DNA: TGTGCCAGCAGCCAAGGCGGGGGACCGGGACAGGGGTTTTACACAGATACGCAGTATTTT. Encoded protein: CASSQGGGPGQGFYTDTQYF.

The chain combines TRBV7-9 with TRBJ2-3; 7 nucleotides match TRBD1. This CDR3 region has 17 residues. Trimming cost V 5 bases and J 1 base; bases outside gene matches: 12. Looked up from germline, CDR1 is SEHNR and CDR2 is FQNEAQ (reference sequence). The CDR3 region has the DNA TGTGCCAGCAGCCCCGGGACAGCATACTTGGGCACAGATACGCAGTATTTT. Protein: CASSPGTAYLGTDTQYF.

V usage is TRBV7-7 and J usage is TRBJ2-5; D unresolved. The V and J ends lost 5 bases and 3 bases respectively, with 10 bases between them. This CDR3 comprises 13 residues. CDR1 is SSHAT, CDR2 FNYEAQ, per germline (reference sequence). The CDR3 loop reads CASSRTGEETQYF. The CDR3 coding sequence is TGTGCCAGCAGCCGGACCGGCGAAGAGACCCAGTACTTC.

The table lists this clone with a few counts. The V call is TRBV28, the J call TRBJ1-6; weak D call: TRBD1 (5 bases). Trimming cost V 2 bases and J 7 bases, with 9 bases left between them. Germline V gene sequence: CDR1 MDHEN, CDR2 SYDVKM. CDR3 size: 14 residues. The CDR3 region has the DNA TGTGCCAGCAGTTTAACCCGGGGGAATTCACCCCTCCACTTT. Its translation is CASSLTRGNSPLHF.

With regard to this clone: The identical CDR3 is also encoded by other nucleotide sequences in the sample. This rearrangement joins TRBV7-9 to TRBJ1-2; 7 bases line up with TRBD1. This CDR3 is built from 15 residues. V shed 9 bases and J 2 bases; nucleotides not matched to a gene: 12. Germline CDR1 SEHNR, CDR2 FQNEAQ (reference sequence). The CDR3 is CASPNPAGGNYGYTF. The CDR3, as DNA: TGTGCCAGTCCGAACCCGGCAGGGGGAAACTATGGCTACACCTTC.

The chain uses TRBV28 and TRBJ2-2; D is unresolved. Trimming removed 3 bases from V and 5 bases from J, with 13 bases in between. The CDR3 runs to 15 residues. Germline CDR1 and CDR2: MDHEN and SYDVKM. CDR3 sequence reads: CASSFWGLGTGELFF. CDR3 nucleotide sequence: TGTGCCAGCAGTTTCTGGGGATTAGGGACCGGGGAGCTGTTTTTT.

This clone was picked up a small number of times. The V gene is TRBV7-9, the J gene TRBJ2-3; 14 bases are shared with TRBD2. V lost 3 bases and J lost 10; bases outside the gene matches: 12. This CDR3 has 17 residues. Germline loops: CDR1 SEHNR, CDR2 FQNEAQ (reference sequence). Here the CDR3 DNA reads TGTGCCAGCAGCTTGGGGACTAGCGGGGGAAGGTTGCCATCGCAGTATTTT. It encodes CASSLGTSGGRLPSQYF. Based on the CDR3 plus reference TRBV7-9 and TRBJ2-3, the full variable domain is DTGVSQNPRHKITKRGQNVTFRCDPISEHNRLYWYRQTLGQGPEFLTYFQNEAQLEKSRLLSDRFSAERPKGSFSTLEIQRTEQGDSAMYLCASSLGTSGGRLPSQYFGPGTRLTVL.

The chain joins TRBV6-5 to TRBJ1-1, with TRBD1 matching over 7 bases. The CDR3 covers 13 residues. Germline CDR1 reads MNHEY; CDR2 reads SVGAGI. V lost 5 bases and J lost 4; bases outside the gene matches: 4. The CDR3, as DNA: TGTGCCAGCAGTAGCTCAGGGGGCACTGAAGCTTTCTTT. The encoded protein is CASSSSGGTEAFF.

The genes are TRBV15 and TRBJ1-4; D remains unclear. V dropped 8 bases and J dropped 4 bases, with 14 bases sitting between them. The CDR3 loop spans 14 amino acids. Germline lookup yields CDR1 LNHNV and CDR2 YYDKDF (reference sequence). In DNA, the CDR3 is TGTGCCACCCCAACAGTATGGGGTAATGAAAAACTGTTTTTT. It encodes CATPTVWGNEKLFF.

The genes are TRBV27 and TRBJ1-5, with D unresolved. V lost 8 bases and J lost 6, with 8 bases in between. Germline V CDR1 and CDR2: MNHEY, SMNVEV (reference sequence). CDR3 length equals 11 residues. CDR3 amino acids: CASGLSQPQHF. The CDR3 nucleotides read TGTGCCAGCGGGCTGAGTCAGCCCCAGCATTTT.

The chain is built from TRBV2 and TRBJ1-4; no clear D gene. Per germline, CDR1 SNHLY and CDR2 FYNNEI. V was cut by 6 bases and J by 6 bases, with 5 bases left in between. The CDR3 totals 11 residues. The CDR3 DNA sequence: TGTGCCAGCAGAAAGGATGAAAAACTGTTTTTT. This encodes CASRKDEKLFF.

The V and J genes are TRBV4-2 and TRBJ2-7; the D gene is possibly TRBD2 (6 bases). The ends were cut back, 0 bases at V and 2 bases at J, with 11 bases in the middle. Germline V gene sequence: CDR1 LGHNA, CDR2 YNFKEQ. This CDR3 is built from 15 residues. CDR3 amino acids: CASSQDGGTPYEQYF. CDR3 bases: TGTGCCAGCAGCCAAGATGGGGGGACTCCCTACGAGCAGTACTTC.

V usage is TRBV7-9 and J usage is TRBJ1-1, with D possibly TRBD1 on 6 matching bases. The CDR3 is 12 residues long. Germline CDR1 and CDR2: SEHNR and FQNEAQ (reference sequence). Trimming removed 11 bases from V and 0 bases from J, with 10 bases in between. The CDR3 spells CALQGLNTEAFF. The CDR3 nucleotides read TGTGCCCTACAGGGATTGAACACTGAAGCTTTCTTT.

The J gene is TRBJ2-1, the V gene TRBV10-2; 10 bases fit TRBD2. The CDR3 totals 19 residues. Germline CDR1 and CDR2: WSHSY and SAAADI. V trimming: 8 bases; J trimming: 0 bases; junction bases outside the gene matches: 16. CDR3 coding DNA: TGCGCCAGCCTTGGGTGGACTAGCGGCGGGCGAAGCTCCTACAATGAGCAGTTCTTC. Protein: CASLGWTSGGRSSYNEQFF.

The V gene is TRBV27, the J gene TRBJ1-6; possible D gene TRBD1, 5 bases. CDR3 length: 17 residues. Germline values: CDR1 MNHEY, CDR2 SMNVEV (reference sequence). Trimming shortened V by 8 bases and J by 5 bases, and 22 bases separated the two germline ends. In nucleotides, the CDR3 is TGTGCCAGCGTTCAGTTTCAGGGTAGGATCGATAATTCACCCCTCCACTTT. As protein: CASVQFQGRIDNSPLHF.

The CDR3 is CATSGGLAGGNNEQFF. The CDR3 nucleotides read TGTGCCACCAGCGGGGGACTAGCGGGGGGGAACAATGAGCAGTTCTTC. This sequence joins TRBV15 and TRBJ2-1, with TRBD2 identical over 16 bases. There are 16 residues in the CDR3. Germline trimming cut 5 bases from V and 5 bases from J; bases unmatched to any gene: 3. CDR1 and CDR2 from the germline V gene are LNHNV and YYDKDF (reference sequence).

The chain recombines TRBV27 with TRBJ1-2; D may be TRBD1 (5 bases). The V and J ends lost 6 bases and 4 bases respectively, with 12 bases between them. CDR1 is MNHEY, CDR2 SMNVEV, per germline (reference sequence). The CDR3 covers 13 residues. CDR3 in amino acids: CASSPAGSYGYTF. CDR3 nucleotide sequence: TGTGCCAGCAGCCCAGCAGGGTCCTATGGCTACACCTTC.

The chain has TRBV10-1 and TRBJ2-5; the D gene is possibly TRBD1 (5 bases). The CDR3 has 13 amino acids. V shed 4 bases and J shed 0 bases, with 6 bases lying between them. The germline V gene has CDR1 WNHNN and CDR2 SYGVQD (reference sequence). The CDR3, as DNA: TGCGCCAGCAGTGGACAGAACCAAGAGACCCAGTACTTC. Translation gives CASSGQNQETQYF.

The V and J genes are TRBV28 and TRBJ2-7; D is possibly TRBD1 or TRBD2 (6 bases each). The CDR3 consists of 17 residues. The germline V and J ends were trimmed by 6 bases and 4 bases, with 25 bases remaining between them. Looked up from germline, CDR1 is MDHEN and CDR2 is SYDVKM. The DNA for the CDR3 is TGTGCCAGCAGCCCTGTGGGGGGCATTGCATCCGGGTACGAGCAGTACTTC. Amino acid sequence: CASSPVGGIASGYEQYF.

This clone was picked up one time. The chain is built from TRBV5-5 and TRBJ2-3; 12 nucleotides align to TRBD2. Germline V CDR1 and CDR2: SGHKS, YYEKEE (reference sequence). This CDR3 comprises 16 residues. The V segment lost 4 bases and the J segment 2 bases; nucleotides outside the gene matches: 5. The CDR3 region is CASSLGTSGYTDTQYF. CDR3 bases: TGTGCCAGCAGCCTAGGGACTAGCGGGTACACAGATACGCAGTATTTT.

Turning to this clone: Other DNA sequences in this sample translate to the same CDR3. J is TRBJ2-3 and V is TRBV4-1; no clear D. The V gene lost 1 base and the J gene lost 3 bases, with 8 bases spanning the gap. Germline V gene data show CDR1 as MGHRA and CDR2 as YSYEKL. This CDR3 is built from 14 residues. DNA of the CDR3: TGCGCCAGCAGCCAAGTGGGGTCAACAGATACGCAGTATTTT. Amino acid sequence: CASSQVGSTDTQYF.